The following is a T cell receptor beta chain sequence with its context. Produced via immunoSEQ multiplex PCR; TCRdb's table is partial and in-frame only. The sample has 150,000 or so clones; roughly 80% are singletons. Unmatched junction bases numbered 10, after V lost 3 bases and J lost 6 bases. The CDR3 contains 15 residues. Germline CDR1 and CDR2: LNHNV and YYDKDF (reference sequence). The data belong to a study of blood T cell repertoires in COVID-19. Overall study context: The United States, Italy and Spain supplied acute and convalescent COVID-19 samples. PBMCs, B-cell-depleted T cells, or T cells provided the cDNA or gDNA that made up the material.

Participant ages covered about 18 to 100 years across 24 US areas. The sample consisted of PBMCs or T cells enriched from blood (not recorded which). The TCR was taken from a woman aged 55 to 70 who had recovered from COVID-19. The rearrangement uses TRBV15 and TRBJ2-7; TRBD1 matches 8 bases. The CDR3 is CATSSDGQGEIEQYF. The CDR3 DNA is TGTGCCACCAGCAGCGACGGACAGGGAGAGATCGAGCAGTACTTC.